This entry is about one T cell receptor (beta chain). Antigen specificity is unknown. The CDR3 loop spans 15 amino acids. J gave up 3 bases and V 5 bases, and 6 bases lay outside the gene matches. Per the germline V gene, CDR1 is MGHDK and CDR2 is SYGVNS. Primers included in the PCR were 60 Vbeta and 13 Jbeta primers. Assay used: immunoSEQ multiplex PCR; TCRdb lists only in-frame clones, some missing. Recorded here are 50,000 to 75,000 clones; the top ten clones represent less than 2.5%. The data were taken from a study of cytomegalovirus exposure and HLA in healthy donors. Study findings and constraints: Being indistinguishable, some V segments were excluded, TRBV6-2 and TRBV6-3 among them. The authors assumed roughly uniform sequencing depth across donors for presence/absence analyses.

This chain uses TRBV25-1 with TRBJ1-3, with 8 positions matching TRBD1. The receptor was derived from a woman between 18 and 30 years old in good health and CMV-seronegative. Sequenced material: PBMCs. The CDR3 is CASSSTGTGGNTIYF. The CDR3 DNA sequence: TGTGCCAGCAGTAGTACAGGGACAGGTGGAAACACCATATATTTT.